This T cell receptor beta chain was identified in a study of graft-versus-host responses after intestinal transplantation. Study at large: Anti-thymocyte globulin induction preceded about 3 years of tacrolimus and steroid maintenance in all recipients. Study results and limitations: Patients who carried graft-donor T cell macrochimerism also had high graft-versus-host to host-versus-graft clonal ratios in their allografts. GvH clones appeared in recipient marrow, some first in ileum or blood.

Sequencing was performed with immunoSEQ multiplex PCR; in TCRdb, only in-frame clones are kept and a portion is missing. The sample holds 20,000 to 30,000 clones, approximately 87% seen once. To note about this clone: Its antigen is still unknown.

The CDR3 has 14 residues. CDR1 is SQVTM and CDR2 is ANQGSEA in the germline V gene. Trimming cost V 0 bases and J 1 base, with 10 bases left between them. The source of this sequence is a human patient who received an intestinal transplant, so some T cells may come from the graft donor. The J gene is TRBJ2-7, the V gene TRBV29-1, with no clear D. This sample comprised PBMCs, obtained almost 29 days after intestinal transplant. The CDR3 sequence: CSVEDRVGSYEQYF. The CDR3 region has the DNA TGCAGCGTTGAAGATAGAGTCGGGTCCTACGAGCAGTACTTC.